Each of the 30 T cell receptor beta chains below was sequenced from the same sample in a study of Tregs in tolerant kidney transplant recipients. Mixed chimerism was transient after nonmyeloablative marrow transplants from related graft donors. Clones were sequenced by immunoSEQ multiplex PCR, and TCRdb holds only the in-frame ones, with some missing. The table has about 81,000 clones, roughly 90% seen once. The sequencing used CD4+ T cells from blood (PBMCs), collected 24 months after the transplant. These receptors originate from a human patient who received a combined kidney and bone marrow transplant. Some T cells may be the graft donor's.

This sequence joins TRBV19 and TRBJ2-7; 9 positions match TRBD1. After removal of 7 bases from V and 7 bases from J, the junction contained 8 bases not matched to a gene. The CDR3 contains 13 residues. Germline CDR1 is LNHDA and CDR2 is SQIVND (reference sequence). CDR3 nucleotides: TGTGCCAGTATGGACAGGGGTATCGGAGAGCAGTACTTC. It specifies CASMDRGIGEQYF.

The CDR3 here is CASSSMGGAGDTQYF. Written as DNA, the CDR3 is TGTGCCAGCAGCTCGATGGGGGGTGCGGGAGATACGCAGTATTTT. This rearrangement joins TRBV7-3 to TRBJ2-3, with D perhaps TRBD2 (6 bases). V was clipped by 4 bases and J by 5 bases, with 16 bases between them. The CDR3 sequence is 15 residues long. CDR1 and CDR2 (germline): SGHTA, FQGTGA.

In DNA, the CDR3 is TGTGCCTGGAGTGTACGCGGGGCTGAAGCTTTCTTT. Its translation: CAWSVRGAEAFF. This chain links TRBV30 with TRBJ1-1; D is unclear. Germline CDR1 reads GTSNPN; CDR2 reads SVGIG (reference sequence). The CDR3 contains 12 residues. V shed 0 bases and J shed 6 bases, with 8 bases lying between them.

The chain joins TRBV18 to TRBJ2-3, with TRBD2 matching over 7 bases. CDR3 length: 16 residues. V dropped 1 base and J dropped 1; count of bases not matched to a gene: 5. Germline CDR1 reads KGHSH; CDR2 reads LQKENI. The CDR3: CASSPRITSGTDTQYF. The CDR3, as DNA: TGTGCCAGCTCACCACGTATTACTAGCGGCACAGATACGCAGTATTTT.

The chain carries TRBV4-3 and TRBJ2-7, with 10 bases aligning to TRBD2. There are 15 residues in the CDR3. Germline CDR1 LGHNA, CDR2 YSLEER. Unmatched junction bases numbered 2, after V lost 3 bases and J lost 0 bases. The CDR3 protein is CASSQERGGSYEQYF. CDR3 coding DNA: TGCGCCAGCAGCCAGGAGCGGGGGGGCTCCTACGAGCAGTACTTC.

The chain employs TRBV6-6 and TRBJ2-1, with 9 positions matching TRBD2. Trimming removed 8 bases from V and 1 base from J; junction bases left unmatched: 6. This CDR3 spans 15 amino acids. Germline V gives CDR1 MNHNY, CDR2 SVGAGI (reference sequence). In nucleotides, the CDR3 is TGTGCCAGCCGCGGCCTAGCGGGATCCTACAATGAGCAGTTCTTC. Its protein product is CASRGLAGSYNEQFF.

The J gene is TRBJ2-2, the V gene TRBV7-2, with 7 bases aligning to TRBD2. Trimming cost V 1 base and J 7 bases; bases outside gene matches: 9. CDR3 length equals 16 residues. Germline CDR1 and CDR2: SGHTA and FQGNSA. As DNA, the CDR3 is TGTGCCAGCAGCTTAGGAAGCGGGAAATATAGCGGGGAGCTGTTTTTT. Translating gives CASSLGSGKYSGELFF.

V usage is TRBV7-6 and J usage is TRBJ1-2; D is uncertain. Germline CDR1 and CDR2: SGHVS and FNYEAQ. CDR3 length: 13 amino acids. Trimming removed 4 bases at V and 4 bases at J, with 10 bases between. DNA for the CDR3: TGTGCCAGCAGCTCCAAAGGAGGCTATGGCTACACCTTC. It yields the protein CASSSKGGYGYTF.

V is TRBV14 and J is TRBJ1-2; D is unresolved. Germline values: CDR1 SGHDN, CDR2 FVKESK. CDR3 length equals 14 residues. Trimming shortened V by 0 bases and J by 3 bases, and 8 bases separated the two germline ends. The CDR3 loop reads CASSQEPGHYGYTF. The CDR3 DNA sequence: TGTGCCAGCAGCCAAGAACCCGGTCACTATGGCTACACCTTC.

The rearrangement links TRBV27 to TRBJ2-7, with D possibly matching TRBD2 (7 bases). The CDR3 is 14 amino acids. Germline loops: CDR1 MNHEY, CDR2 SMNVEV (reference sequence). The CDR3 loop reads CAARGRGPTYEQYF. CDR3 sequence (DNA): TGTGCTGCCCGGGGGCGGGGGCCCACCTACGAGCAGTACTTC.

The gene calls are TRBV30 and TRBJ1-2; no clear D. V dropped 2 bases and J dropped 7 bases, with 14 bases sitting between them. CDR1 and CDR2 from the germline V gene are GTSNPN and SVGIG (reference sequence). This CDR3 comprises 13 residues. CDR3: CAWSTGEKVGYTF. In DNA, the CDR3 is TGTGCCTGGAGTACCGGGGAAAAGGTTGGCTACACCTTC. The full variable domain, its missing parts supplied by reference TRBV30 and TRBJ1-2, is SQTIHQWPATLVQPVGSPLSLECTVEGTSNPNLYWYRQAAGRGLQLLFYSVGIGQISSEVPQNLSASRPQDRQFILSSKKLLLSDSGFYLCAWSTGEKVGYTFGSGTRLTVV.

This clone showed up just once. The rearrangement joins TRBV11-2 to TRBJ2-3, with 14 bases identical to TRBD2. Germline lookup yields CDR1 SGHAT and CDR2 FQNNGV. The ends lost 4 bases at V and 6 bases at J; junction bases unmatched: 6. The CDR3 spans 16 residues. CDR3 region: CASSYRTSGRSDTQYF. The CDR3 region has the DNA TGTGCCAGCAGCTACCGGACTAGCGGGAGGTCGGATACGCAGTATTTT.

The V and J genes are TRBV25-1 and TRBJ2-1; 8 nucleotides match TRBD2. The V gene end was trimmed by 5 bases and the J gene end by 6 bases; junction bases not matched to a gene: 6. CDR1 is MGHDK, CDR2 SYGVNS, per germline. This CDR3 has 14 amino acids. CDR3 sequence: CASSPPGGRNEQFF. CDR3 DNA sequence: TGTGCCAGCAGTCCTCCGGGAGGGCGCAATGAGCAGTTCTTC.

About this clone: The germline gene is not matched at one end of the junction; a read error may be the cause. V usage is TRBV28 and J usage is TRBJ1-6; D is undetermined. CDR3 length: 13 residues. Germline assignment: CDR1 MDHEN and CDR2 SYDVKM. The CDR3 DNA is TGTGCCAGCAGTGAAACCTATAATTCCCCCCTCCACTTT. This sequence encodes CASSETYNSPLHF.

This rearrangement joins TRBV7-2 to TRBJ1-4; the D is unclear. The CDR3 runs to 13 residues. The V end lost 1 base, the J end lost 10 bases, and 10 bases lay between the germline ends. Germline-derived CDR1 and CDR2 are SGHTA and FQGNSA. DNA for the CDR3: TGTGCCAGCAGCTTAGGAGGGTCTGGAAAACTGTTTTTT. It yields the protein CASSLGGSGKLFF.

This rearrangement joins TRBV6-5 to TRBJ1-2; maybe TRBD1 (5 bases). The CDR3 has 12 amino acids. Germline V CDR1 and CDR2: MNHEY, SVGAGI. V shed 5 bases and J shed 8 bases, with 12 bases lying between them. The CDR3 spells CASSRAGQGYTF. CDR3 sequence (DNA): TGTGCCAGCAGTAGGGCGGGGCAAGGCTACACCTTC.

The rearrangement joins TRBV6-1 to TRBJ1-4; TRBD1 matches 8 bases. V shed 4 bases and J 10 bases; nucleotides not matched to a gene: 8. The CDR3 length is 14 residues. Germline CDR1 is MNHNS and CDR2 is SASEGT. The CDR3 sequence: CASSADRVGGKLFF. The CDR3 bases are TGTGCCAGCAGTGCGGACAGGGTGGGGGGAAAACTGTTTTTT.

CDR3: CASSYVGRRTYEQYF. The CDR3 nucleotides read TGTGCCAGCAGTTACGTTGGCAGGCGAACGTACGAGCAGTACTTC. V and J are TRBV6-5 and TRBJ2-7, with D unclear. Germline V lookup: CDR1 MNHEY, CDR2 SVGAGI. V gave up 2 bases and J gave up 4 bases, with 15 bases separating them. The CDR3 runs to 15 residues.

This clone was observed once. V gene TRBV5-4 combines with J gene TRBJ2-7; possibly TRBD1 for D (6 bases). Trimming removed 3 bases from V and 0 bases from J, with 10 bases in between. Germline V gene lookup returns CDR1 SGHNT and CDR2 YYREEE (reference sequence). The CDR3 spans 14 residues. CDR3 bases: TGTGCCAGCAGCTCCCGGACAGACTCCTACGAGCAGTACTTC. Translating gives CASSSRTDSYEQYF.

This clone was detected only once. This rearrangement joins TRBV7-2 to TRBJ2-7, with D hard to call. Per the germline V gene, CDR1 is SGHTA and CDR2 is FQGNSA. Trimming took 4 bases from V and 4 from J, leaving 5 bases between them. The CDR3 length is 11 residues. CDR3 nucleotide sequence: TGTGCCAGCAGCTCCCTTTACGAGCAGTACTTC. This codes for CASSSLYEQYF.

The chain combines TRBV7-9 with TRBJ2-6; 12 bases fit TRBD1. After removal of 5 bases from V and 4 bases from J, the junction contained 6 bases not matched to a gene. This CDR3 has 17 amino acids. CDR1 is SEHNR and CDR2 is FQNEAQ in the germline V gene (reference sequence). The DNA of the CDR3 is TGTGCCAGCAGCCAAAGGGACAGGGGGCTGGGGGCCAACGTCCTGACTTTC. Its translation is CASSQRDRGLGANVLTF.

This clone occurred a few times. The gene calls are TRBV11-3 and TRBJ2-1; 13 bases map to TRBD2. CDR1 and CDR2 from the germline V gene are SGHNT and YENEEA. Trimming at V came to 5 bases and at J to 6 bases, leaving 4 bases not matched to a gene. CDR3 length: 15 amino acids. The CDR3 bases are TGTGCCAGCAGCCTCTGGACTAGCGGGAGCAATGAGCAGTTCTTC. Amino acid sequence: CASSLWTSGSNEQFF.

This clone was seen more than once but under ten times. The CDR3 region is CASSSTDKAYEQYF. The CDR3 DNA sequence: TGTGCCAGCAGCTCTACGGACAAGGCCTACGAGCAGTACTTC. The genes are TRBV7-9 and TRBJ2-7; tentative D call: TRBD1 (5 bases). CDR1 SEHNR and CDR2 FQNEAQ come from the germline V gene (reference sequence). This CDR3 is built from 14 residues. V was clipped by 4 bases and J by 2 bases, with 12 bases between them.

In this sample, this clone turned up a few times. This same CDR3 is encoded by further DNA sequences in the sample. The chain employs TRBV10-3 and TRBJ1-6; D may be TRBD1 (6 bases). V dropped 8 bases and J dropped 5 bases, with 13 bases sitting between them. Germline-derived CDR1 and CDR2 are ENHRY and SYGVKD. The CDR3 runs to 14 residues. The chain's CDR3 is CAIGRGDDNSPLHF. CDR3 sequence (DNA): TGTGCCATCGGGAGGGGGGATGATAATTCACCCCTCCACTTT.

The CDR3 region is CASMLAGSYEQYF. The CDR3 nucleotides are TGTGCCAGCATGCTAGCGGGCTCCTACGAGCAGTACTTC. The J gene is TRBJ2-7, the V gene TRBV2; 8 bases fit TRBD2. The CDR3 runs to 13 residues. Losses at the gene ends were 7 bases for V and 0 bases for J; bases not matched to a gene: 2. Germline lookup yields CDR1 SNHLY and CDR2 FYNNEI. Filled out from reference TRBV2 and TRBJ2-7, the complete variable domain reads EPEVTQTPSHQVTQMGQEVILRCVPISNHLYFYWYRQILGQKVEFLVSFYNNEISEKSEIFDDQFSVERPDGSNFTLKIRSTKLEDSAMYFCASMLAGSYEQYFGPGTRLTVT.

A single count supports this clone. This sequence joins TRBV6-1 and TRBJ2-3, with 7 nucleotides matching TRBD2. The CDR3 contains 14 residues. CDR1 MNHNS and CDR2 SASEGT come from the germline V gene. Trimming cost V 6 bases and J 4 bases; bases outside gene matches: 7. The CDR3 is CASSTPTSPDTQYF. CDR3 nucleotides: TGTGCCAGCAGCACCCCGACTAGCCCAGATACGCAGTATTTT.

A single count supports this clone. The V gene is TRBV10-3, the J gene TRBJ2-5; 8 bases are shared with TRBD2. The CDR3 contains 14 residues. From germline, CDR1 is ENHRY and CDR2 SYGVKD. The ends lost 6 bases at V and 1 base at J; junction bases unmatched: 4. The CDR3 spells CAIRPSGSQETQYF. The CDR3 DNA reads as TGTGCCATCAGGCCCAGCGGGAGCCAAGAGACCCAGTACTTC.

Regarding this clone: At the DNA level, this CDR3 is encoded by other sequences in the same sample as well. The chain uses TRBV15 and TRBJ2-7; tentative D call: TRBD2 (6 bases). The germline V gene has CDR1 LNHNV and CDR2 YYDKDF (reference sequence). The CDR3 totals 13 residues. V was pared by 0 bases and J by 3 bases, with 6 bases between. The CDR3 DNA sequence: TGTGCCACCAGCAGAGATAGCGGCTACGAGCAGTACTTC. It specifies CATSRDSGYEQYF.

This clone was counted a single time. The chain links TRBV18 to TRBJ2-5; D is perhaps TRBD2 (6 bases). Germline V gene lookup returns CDR1 KGHSH and CDR2 LQKENI. CDR3 size: 15 residues. Trimming took off 4 bases at V and 4 bases at J, with 16 bases between the two ends. The CDR3 bases are TGTGCCAGCTCACTGGTCGCCAGGAGGGGAGAGACCCAGTACTTC. Protein: CASSLVARRGETQYF.

This clone was picked up one time. The V gene is TRBV5-4, the J gene TRBJ2-1; 9 bases match TRBD2. V shed 0 bases, J shed 6 bases, and the junction held 1 base outside the gene matches. Germline V gene sequence: CDR1 SGHNT, CDR2 YYREEE (reference sequence). This CDR3 contains 14 residues. The CDR3 loop reads CASSLELAGNEQFF. In nucleotides, the CDR3 is TGTGCCAGCAGCTTGGAACTAGCGGGCAATGAGCAGTTCTTC. The variable domain in full, with the rest retrieved from reference TRBV5-4 and TRBJ2-1, is ETGVTQSPTHLIKTRGQQVTLRCSSQSGHNTVSWYQQALGQGPQFIFQYYREEENGRGNFPPRFSGLQFPNYSSELNVNALELDDSALYLCASSLELAGNEQFFGPGTRLTVL.